The clone carrying this T cell receptor (beta chain) was observed many times. MiXCR, run by TCRdb on the 5' RACE reads, gives a single entry per CDR3 protein. The table shows about 32,000 distinct CDR3 sequences, with over 9.5% occurring only once. This sample's time point: blood at routine non-recurrence follow-up after resection. Unsorted whole RNA of tumor, nontumor lung or frozen PBMC was sequenced. This specimen belongs to a study of spatial heterogeneity in lung cancer. CDR1 is SEHNR, CDR2 FQNEAQ, per germline (reference sequence). The CDR3 length is 16 residues. Trimming took 5 bases from V and 5 from J, leaving 21 bases between them.

This sequence was found in a female donor with early-stage non-small cell lung cancer. The genes are TRBV7-9 and TRBJ2-5; possibly TRBD2 for D (5 bases). The source was PBMCs, collected at follow-up. The CDR3 region has the DNA TGTGCCAGCAGCGCAACCCGTGGACCCAGGAGGGAGACCCAGTACTTC. The encoded protein is CASSATRGPRRETQYF.